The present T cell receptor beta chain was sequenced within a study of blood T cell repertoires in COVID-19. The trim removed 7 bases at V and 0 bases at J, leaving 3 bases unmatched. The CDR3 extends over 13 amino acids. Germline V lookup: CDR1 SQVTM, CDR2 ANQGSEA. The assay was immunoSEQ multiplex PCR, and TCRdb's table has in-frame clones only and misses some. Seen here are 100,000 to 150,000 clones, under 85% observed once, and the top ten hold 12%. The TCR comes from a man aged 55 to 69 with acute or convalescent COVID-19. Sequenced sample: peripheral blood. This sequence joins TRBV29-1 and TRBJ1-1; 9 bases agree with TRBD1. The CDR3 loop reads CSANRGLNTEAFF. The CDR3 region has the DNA TGCAGCGCCAACAGGGGGCTGAACACTGAAGCTTTCTTT.